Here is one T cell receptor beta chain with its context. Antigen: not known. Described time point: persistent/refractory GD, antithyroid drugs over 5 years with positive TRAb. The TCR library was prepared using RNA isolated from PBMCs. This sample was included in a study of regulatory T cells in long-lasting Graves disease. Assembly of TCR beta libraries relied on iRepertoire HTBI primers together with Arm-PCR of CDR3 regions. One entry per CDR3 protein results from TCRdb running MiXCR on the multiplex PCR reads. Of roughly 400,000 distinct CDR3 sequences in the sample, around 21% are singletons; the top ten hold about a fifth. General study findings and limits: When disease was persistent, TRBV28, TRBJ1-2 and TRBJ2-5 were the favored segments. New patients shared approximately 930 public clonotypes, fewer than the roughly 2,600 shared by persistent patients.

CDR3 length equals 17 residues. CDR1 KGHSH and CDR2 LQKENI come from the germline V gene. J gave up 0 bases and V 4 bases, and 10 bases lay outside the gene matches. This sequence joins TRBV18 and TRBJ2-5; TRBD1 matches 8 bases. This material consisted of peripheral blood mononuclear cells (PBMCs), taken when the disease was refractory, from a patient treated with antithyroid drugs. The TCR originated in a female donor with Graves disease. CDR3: CASSLTDRELYQETQYF. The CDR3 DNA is TGTGCCAGCTCACTCACGGACAGGGAACTGTACCAAGAGACCCAGTACTTC.